This is a list of T cell receptor beta chains from one sample in a study of vaccination effects on CD4 cells after COVID-19. Their antigens remain unidentified. TCRdb's copy holds only in-frame clones and misses some; the assay was immunoSEQ multiplex PCR. The table has some 46,000 clones, approximately 82% seen once. The source material was CD4+ T cells from PBMCs cultured without peptide, sampled after COVID-19 vaccination. The receptors come from a human donor who had a prior SARS-CoV-2 infection. The CDR3 runs from the conserved cysteine through the conserved F or W. Each record gives: clone size, D gene, CDR3 length, J gene, V gene, CDR3 DNA, CDR3 protein. The D gene is left open where the match is weak. The listing skips clone size in some rows; elsewhere it reads once, few, many or a size class.

size: few; D: TRBD1; length: 16; J: TRBJ1-6; V: TRBV4-2; DNA: TGTGCCAGCAGCCATATCGAACGGACAGGGTTTTCACCCCTCCACTTT; CDR3: CASSHIERTGFSPLHF
size: NA; D: TRBD1; length: 14; J: TRBJ1-5; V: TRBV6-2/TRBV6-3; DNA: TGTGCCAGCAGCCGACAGGGGGCAGAGCAGCCCCAGCATTTT; CDR3: CASSRQGAEQPQHF
size: once; D: TRBD2; length: 14; J: TRBJ2-1; V: TRBV11-2; DNA: TGTGCCAGCAGCTTAGTACTAGCGGGCAATGAGCAGTTCTTC; CDR3: CASSLVLAGNEQFF
size: few; D: NA; length: 13; J: TRBJ2-5; V: TRBV5-4; DNA: TGTGCCAGCAGCCGCCGAGACCAAGAGACCCAGTACTTC; CDR3: CASSRRDQETQYF
size: once; D: TRBD2; length: 16; J: TRBJ2-5; V: TRBV6-6; DNA: TGTGCCAGCAGTTACCCCATTGGGGGAGGGCAAGAGACCCAGTACTTC; CDR3: CASSYPIGGGQETQYF
size: once; D: NA; length: 17; J: TRBJ2-7; V: TRBV24-1; DNA: TGTGCCACCAGTGATCACCCTCTCGGACATACAGGCGGCGAGCAGTACTTC; CDR3: CATSDHPLGHTGGEQYF
size: NA; D: NA; length: 14; J: TRBJ1-1; V: TRBV6-5; DNA: TGTGCCAGCAGTCACCGACAGAAGAACACTGAAGCTTTCTTT; CDR3: CASSHRQKNTEAFF
size: few; D: TRBD1; length: 15; J: TRBJ2-1; V: TRBV5-4; DNA: TGTGCCAGCAGCTCCGGGACAGTCTCCTACAATGAGCAGTTCTTC; CDR3: CASSSGTVSYNEQFF
size: NA; D: TRBD1; length: 14; J: TRBJ2-3; V: TRBV2; DNA: TGTGCCAGCTCTAAACAGGGGGCGACGGATACGCAGTATTTT; CDR3: CASSKQGATDTQYF
size: NA; D: TRBD1; length: 18; J: TRBJ1-5; V: TRBV23-1; DNA: TGCGCCAGCAGTCACCAAGGACAGGGACCATATAGCAATCAGCCCCAGCATTTT; CDR3: CASSHQGQGPYSNQPQHF
size: NA; D: TRBD2; length: 15; J: TRBJ2-1; V: TRBV7-2; DNA: TGTGCCAGCAGTTTGCTAGCGGGAGGGAACGGTGAGCAGTTCTTC; CDR3: CASSLLAGGNGEQFF
size: NA; D: NA; length: 15; J: TRBJ2-5; V: TRBV9; DNA: TGTGCCAGCAGCGTAGGCGACCCCTCCTTGGAGACCCAGTACTTC; CDR3: CASSVGDPSLETQYF
size: NA; D: TRBD2; length: 15; J: TRBJ2-5; V: TRBV7-2; DNA: TGTGCCAGCAGAGGGCTAGCGGGGATACAAGAGACCCAGTACTTC; CDR3: CASRGLAGIQETQYF
size: few; D: TRBD2; length: 15; J: TRBJ2-1; V: TRBV7-2; DNA: TGTGCCAGCAGCTTAGATCGAGCGGGAGCCACTGAGCAGTTCTTC; CDR3: CASSLDRAGATEQFF
size: NA; D: NA; length: 16; J: TRBJ1-2; V: TRBV21-1; DNA: TGTGCCAGCAGCAAATACTCCAGGAAAGAAAACTATGGCTACACCTTC; CDR3: CASSKYSRKENYGYTF
size: NA; D: TRBD2; length: 18; J: TRBJ2-3; V: TRBV9; DNA: TGTGCCAGCAGCGTAGGGCGGGGGAGCCTCCTTAGCACAGATACGCAGTATTTT; CDR3: CASSVGRGSLLSTDTQYF
size: NA; D: NA; length: 11; J: TRBJ2-3; V: TRBV11-3; DNA: TGTGCCAGCAGCCCCGCAGATACGCAGTATTTT; CDR3: CASSPADTQYF
size: NA; D: NA; length: 14; J: TRBJ2-3; V: TRBV5-4; DNA: TGTGCCAGCAGCTTGGTGGGGGATCGAGATACGCAGTATTTT; CDR3: CASSLVGDRDTQYF
size: NA; D: NA; length: 12; J: TRBJ2-5; V: TRBV5-1; DNA: TGCGCCAGCAGCGGTGAAGGGGAGACCCAGTACTTC; CDR3: CASSGEGETQYF
size: NA; D: TRBD1; length: 18; J: TRBJ1-1; V: TRBV5-3; DNA: TGTGCCAGAAGCGGAACTACTCAGGGGGCTGGGGAGAACACTGAAGCTTTCTTT; CDR3: CARSGTTQGAGENTEAFF
size: few; D: TRBD2; length: 17; J: TRBJ2-7; V: TRBV3-1/TRBV3-2; DNA: TGTGCCAGCAGCCCCCTCCGCGGAGGGACTAGCGCCCACGAGCAGTACTTC; CDR3: CASSPLRGGTSAHEQYF
size: once; D: TRBD2; length: 19; J: TRBJ2-4; V: TRBV11-2; DNA: TGTGCCAGCAGCTTATGGGGCCAGCGGGGGGCGGTAGTCAAAAACATTCAGTACTTC; CDR3: CASSLWGQRGAVVKNIQYF
size: NA; D: TRBD2; length: 15; J: TRBJ2-3; V: TRBV2; DNA: TGTGCCAGCTGCCTTGGACTAGCTCTTGCAGATACGCAGTATTTT; CDR3: CASCLGLALADTQYF
size: NA; D: NA; length: 11; J: TRBJ2-7; V: TRBV23-1; DNA: TGCGCCAGCAGGCACAGGGACGAGCAGTACTTC; CDR3: CASRHRDEQYF
size: once; D: NA; length: 13; J: TRBJ2-7; V: TRBV7-9; DNA: TGTGCCAGCAGCTTAGCGGAGGCAGTCGAGCAGTACTTC; CDR3: CASSLAEAVEQYF
size: NA; D: TRBD1; length: 13; J: TRBJ1-5; V: TRBV7-2; DNA: TGTGCCAGCAGCTTAGCACAGGGGGAGCCCCAGCATTTT; CDR3: CASSLAQGEPQHF